The 32 T cell receptor beta chains below all came from one sample that was sequenced in a study of T cell repertoires in cytomegalovirus infection. TCRdb ran MiXCR on the reads and lists one entry per CDR3 protein. The data show 500,000 to 600,000 distinct CDR3 sequences, 16% seen once. Sequencing used CD8+ T cells from PBMCs. These receptors were taken from a human donor in good health (CMV status not recorded). Some clones in this sample may be carry-over from other donors' samples.

This clonotype was counted at least ten times. The chain links TRBV7-9 to TRBJ1-2; D gene unclear. Germline V gene lookup returns CDR1 SEHNR and CDR2 FQNEAQ (reference sequence). There are 15 residues in the CDR3. V lost 1 base to trimming and J lost 0 bases, with 9 bases between them. CDR3 nucleotide sequence: TGTGCCAGCAGCTTAGTACCCCGAGCTAACTATGGCTACACCTTC. Translated, it gives CASSLVPRANYGYTF.

In its sample, this clonotype was seen many times. CDR3 loop: CASSLLNRPPHLGRSWVAEAFF. In DNA, the CDR3 is TGTGCCAGCAGCTTATTAAACCGCCCCCCCCATCTAGGGCGGAGTTGGGTGGCTGAAGCTTTCTTT. The rearrangement uses TRBV7-6 and TRBJ1-1; D is unresolved. Looked up from germline, CDR1 is SGHVS and CDR2 is FNYEAQ. V was trimmed by 2 bases and J by 6 bases, leaving 37 bases between them. This CDR3 comprises 22 residues.

J is TRBJ2-3 and V is TRBV27; TRBD1 matches at 7 bases. Looked up from germline, CDR1 is MNHEY and CDR2 is SMNVEV (reference sequence). The J segment lost 0 bases and the V segment lost 5 bases, leaving 5 bases of the junction unmatched. The CDR3 is made up of 15 amino acids. The chain's CDR3 is CASSPGTDSTDTQYF. DNA for the CDR3: TGTGCCAGCAGTCCCGGGACAGACAGCACAGATACGCAGTATTTT.

The table lists this clonotype with many counts. This chain uses TRBV29-1 with TRBJ1-1; a weak D match, TRBD1 (5 bases). The ends were cut back, 1 base at V and 6 bases at J, with 9 bases in the middle. CDR3 length: 12 residues. Germline loops: CDR1 SQVTM, CDR2 ANQGSEA. The CDR3 coding sequence is TGCAGCGTTGAAGGGGGCCCCGCTGAAGCTTTCTTT. Translating it yields CSVEGGPAEAFF. The variable domain in full, completed from reference TRBV29-1 and TRBJ1-1, reads SAVISQKPSRDICQRGTSLTIQCQVDSQVTMMFWYRQQPGQSLTLIATANQGSEATYESGFVIDKFPISRPNLTFSTLTVSNMSPEDSSIYLCSVEGGPAEAFFGQGTRLTVV.

Turning to this clonotype: An end of the junction does not agree with germline; a read error may underlie this. The DNA of the CDR3 is TGTGCCAGCAGCCTCGCCGGGACAGGGCCCGGAAACGCCATATATTTT. This translates into CASSLAGTGPGNAIYF. The rearrangement links TRBV5-3 to TRBJ1-3; 9 positions match TRBD1. TRBV5-3 is marked as an open reading frame, function uncertain. This CDR3 is built from 16 residues.

This clonotype was counted only a few times. The J gene is TRBJ2-2, the V gene TRBV11-3, with D maybe TRBD1 (6 bases). Per the germline V gene, CDR1 is SGHNT and CDR2 is YENEEA. Trimming removed 1 base at V and 4 bases at J, with 13 bases between. The CDR3 is made up of 16 amino acids. The CDR3 spells CASSLGQEGSTGELFF. In nucleotides, the CDR3 is TGTGCCAGCAGCTTAGGACAGGAAGGATCCACCGGGGAGCTGTTTTTT.

The V and J genes are TRBV27 and TRBJ2-1; D uncertain. The V gene lost 11 bases and the J gene lost 0 bases, with 11 bases spanning the gap. The CDR3 has 13 residues. The germline CDR1 and CDR2 sequences are MNHEY and SMNVEV (reference sequence). CDR3 in amino acids: CAVRLSSYNEQFF. CDR3 nucleotide sequence: TGTGCCGTACGCTTGAGCTCCTACAATGAGCAGTTCTTC.

The rearrangement joins TRBV19 to TRBJ2-1; D possibly corresponds to TRBD2 (6 bases). The length of the CDR3 is 15 residues. Trimming took 1 base from V and 5 from J, leaving 12 bases between them. Germline CDR1 and CDR2: LNHDA and SQIVND (reference sequence). CDR3 loop: CASSIVRDFDNEQFF. CDR3 sequence (DNA): TGTGCCAGTAGTATAGTTCGGGACTTTGACAATGAGCAGTTCTTC.

The gene calls are TRBV3-1 and TRBJ1-5; 8 nucleotides align to TRBD1. The CDR3 has 15 amino acids. J was trimmed by 7 bases and V by 1 base; bases with no gene match: 6. Germline assignment: CDR1 LGHDT and CDR2 YNNKEL (reference sequence). As DNA, the CDR3 is TGTGCCAGCAGCCAAGGCGGACAGGGAGAACAGCCCCAGCATTTT. Protein product: CASSQGGQGEQPQHF.

This clonotype has only one observation. The chain combines TRBV4-2 with TRBJ2-5, with 7 bases lining up with TRBD2. Germline V gene sequence: CDR1 LGHNA, CDR2 YNFKEQ. The V and J ends lost 2 bases and 2 bases, in that order; junction bases with no gene match: 5. The CDR3 spans 15 residues. CDR3 coding DNA: TGTGCCAGCAGCCAAACCCCGGGACTACAAGAGACCCAGTACTTC. Its protein product is CASSQTPGLQETQYF.

The chain has TRBV3-1 and TRBJ1-2; D ambiguous. Germline V gene sequence: CDR1 LGHDT, CDR2 YNNKEL (reference sequence). CDR3 length: 17 residues. V lost 0 bases and J 2 bases, leaving 16 bases between the germline ends. The CDR3 sequence: CASSQDLGLSDNYGYTF. CDR3 nucleotides: TGTGCCAGCAGCCAAGATCTAGGACTGTCGGACAACTATGGCTACACCTTC. The entire variable domain, with the rest obtained from reference TRBV3-1 and TRBJ1-2, is as follows: DTAVSQTPKYLVTQMGNDKSIKCEQNLGHDTMYWYKQDSKKFLKIMFSYNNKELIINETVPNRFSPKSPDKAHLNLHINSLELGDSAVYFCASSQDLGLSDNYGYTFGSGTRLTVV.

This clonotype was counted only a few times. V usage is TRBV2 and J usage is TRBJ2-7, with D maybe TRBD1 (5 bases). This CDR3 contains 14 residues. V dropped 2 bases and J dropped 6 bases, with 14 bases sitting between them. Germline CDR1 reads SNHLY; CDR2 reads FYNNEI. CDR3 in amino acids: CASSETNGASEQYF. CDR3 sequence (DNA): TGTGCCAGCAGTGAAACTAATGGGGCATCCGAGCAGTACTTC.

This clonotype was recorded a few times. Written as DNA, the CDR3 is TGTGCCACCAGCAGCCGAGGACGGTCTAATGAAAAACTGTTTTTT. As protein: CATSSRGRSNEKLFF. This sequence joins TRBV15 and TRBJ1-4; D gene ambiguous. The CDR3 covers 15 residues. Germline CDR1 and CDR2: LNHNV and YYDKDF (reference sequence). Trimming left V 3 bases short and J 3 bases short, with 11 bases between.

This clonotype was counted many times. The chain joins TRBV12-3 or TRBV12-4 to TRBJ1-1; perhaps TRBD1 as D (6 bases). The CDR3 is made up of 14 amino acids. Trimming cost V 3 bases and J 5 bases, with 13 bases left between them. The CDR3 protein is CASSFRGYTTEAFF. CDR3 in DNA: TGTGCCAGCAGTTTCAGGGGATATACTACTGAAGCTTTCTTT.

The chain is built from TRBV4-2 and TRBJ1-1, with 7 bases fitting TRBD1. The J segment lost 5 bases and the V segment lost 4 bases, leaving 7 bases of the junction unmatched. The germline V gene has CDR1 LGHNA and CDR2 YNFKEQ. This CDR3 spans 14 amino acids. The CDR3 sequence: CASSPPRGWTEAFF. DNA of the CDR3: TGTGCCAGCAGCCCCCCCAGGGGGTGGACTGAAGCTTTCTTT.

This clonotype was recorded at least ten times. CDR3 sequence reads: CASSAQGPPDTQYF. For the CDR3, the DNA is TGTGCCAGCAGCGCACAGGGTCCCCCAGATACGCAGTATTTT. The rearrangement joins TRBV7-3 to TRBJ2-3, with a weak D call TRBD1 (6 bases). V was shortened by 5 bases and J by 4 bases, with 13 bases between the two germline ends. In germline, CDR1 is SGHTA, CDR2 FQGTGA. CDR3 length equals 14 residues.

The rearrangement uses TRBV5-1 and TRBJ1-1; possibly TRBD1 for D (5 bases). The V end lost 0 bases, the J end lost 4 bases, and 13 bases lay between the germline ends. Germline CDR1 reads SGHRS; CDR2 reads YFSETQ. The CDR3 extends over 15 amino acids. In DNA form, the CDR3 reads TGCGCCAGCAGCTTGGACGGGTGGGGGACCACTGAAGCTTTCTTT. This sequence encodes CASSLDGWGTTEAFF.

Many counts were recorded for this clonotype. The rearrangement links TRBV11-2 to TRBJ1-1; TRBD1 is a possible D gene (6 bases). CDR1 is SGHAT and CDR2 is FQNNGV in the germline V gene. This CDR3 contains 14 residues. The V and J ends lost 5 bases and 4 bases respectively, with 14 bases between them. Here the CDR3 reads CASSVNRASTEAFF. The CDR3 DNA reads TGTGCCAGCAGCGTCAACAGGGCCTCCACTGAAGCTTTCTTT.

This clonotype has at least ten counts. The rearrangement uses TRBV27 and TRBJ2-7; the match to TRBD2 covers 7 bases. V was pared by 5 bases and J by 0 bases, with 7 bases of the junction left unmatched. This CDR3 region has 15 residues. Per germline, CDR1 MNHEY and CDR2 SMNVEV (reference sequence). Here the CDR3 reads CASSPELAASYEQYF. The CDR3 DNA is TGTGCCAGCAGTCCAGAGCTAGCGGCCTCCTACGAGCAGTACTTC.

The chain has TRBV29-1 and TRBJ2-7; TRBD2 agrees at 11 bases. This CDR3 spans 13 amino acids. Germline CDR1 reads SQVTM; CDR2 reads ANQGSEA. J was trimmed by 9 bases and V by 7 bases; bases with no gene match: 11. As DNA, the CDR3 is TGCAGCGCCGAACTAGCGGGAGCTACGAGGCAGTACTTC. Protein sequence: CSAELAGATRQYF.

The chain carries TRBV18 and TRBJ2-7; TRBD1 might be the D (5 bases). This CDR3 region has 21 residues. V shed 3 bases and J shed 2 bases, with 32 bases lying between them. Germline V lookup: CDR1 KGHSH, CDR2 LQKENI. CDR3 residues: CASSPNTILTKRGRAAYEQYF. CDR3 nucleotides: TGTGCCAGCTCACCGAACACGATTCTTACCAAAAGGGGAAGGGCCGCCTACGAGCAGTACTTC.

The chain employs TRBV20-1 and TRBJ2-1; no firm D call. The ends were cut back, 5 bases at V and 4 bases at J, with 27 bases in the middle. Germline values: CDR1 DFQATT, CDR2 SNEGSKA (reference sequence). The CDR3 loop spans 18 amino acids. CDR3 sequence reads: CSAPPKAFDRPSYNEQFF. The CDR3 nucleotides are TGCAGTGCTCCCCCGAAGGCTTTTGACCGGCCTTCTTACAATGAGCAGTTCTTC.

The chain uses TRBV20-1 and TRBJ2-7; no reliable D call. The length of the CDR3 is 15 residues. V lost 0 bases and J 0 bases, leaving 12 bases between the germline ends. The V gene's germline CDR1 is DFQATT and CDR2 SNEGSKA (reference sequence). This chain's CDR3 is CSARDYTESSYEQYF. CDR3 in DNA: TGCAGTGCTAGAGACTATACCGAGAGCTCCTACGAGCAGTACTTC.

The sample holds many counts of this clonotype. The rearrangement links TRBV14 to TRBJ2-7; D perhaps matches TRBD1 (6 bases). The V end lost 0 bases, the J end lost 0 bases, and 9 bases lay between the germline ends. The CDR3 totals 15 residues. In germline, CDR1 is SGHDN, CDR2 FVKESK. The CDR3, as DNA: TGTGCCAGCAGCCAAGATCCAGGGGTCTCCTACGAGCAGTACTTC. It codes for CASSQDPGVSYEQYF.

The chain joins TRBV19 to TRBJ1-5; possibly TRBD1 for D (6 bases). The ends were cut back, 7 bases at V and 7 bases at J, with 14 bases in the middle. The CDR3 is 13 residues long. Germline V gene data show CDR1 as LNHDA and CDR2 as SQIVND (reference sequence). CDR3 nucleotide sequence: TGTGCCAGTAAGGGACAAACGGGGCAGCCCCAGCATTTT. This gives the protein CASKGQTGQPQHF.

This clonotype has just a few counts. The chain uses TRBV27 and TRBJ2-7; TRBD1 matches at 7 bases. CDR1 MNHEY and CDR2 SMNVEV come from the germline V gene (reference sequence). V lost 8 bases, J lost 6 bases, and 4 bases stayed unmatched. This CDR3 region has 11 residues. The CDR3 nucleotides read TGTGCCAGCGTACAGGGGAGCGAGCAGTACTTC. Protein sequence: CASVQGSEQYF.

This clonotype was counted a few times. V and J are TRBV27 and TRBJ1-2, with D unclear. The germline CDR1 and CDR2 sequences are MNHEY and SMNVEV (reference sequence). CDR3 length: 14 amino acids. V was cut by 4 bases and J by 4 bases, with 13 bases left in between. This chain's CDR3 is CASSSLTETYGYTF. DNA of the CDR3: TGTGCCAGCAGTTCCCTCACAGAGACCTATGGCTACACCTTC.

This clonotype was seen at least ten times. The chain links TRBV7-9 to TRBJ1-1; possible D gene TRBD1, 5 bases. V gave up 5 bases and J gave up 5 bases, with 18 bases separating them. The CDR3 extends over 15 amino acids. CDR1 is SEHNR and CDR2 is FQNEAQ in the germline V gene (reference sequence). The CDR3 sequence: CASSAVLGAGTEAFF. CDR3 in DNA: TGTGCCAGCAGCGCGGTGCTTGGGGCTGGGACTGAAGCTTTCTTT.

The chain has TRBV7-2 and TRBJ2-7, with 14 bases fitting TRBD2. The junction had 10 bases not matched to a gene; V was cut back by 5 bases and J by 10 bases. Germline CDR1 SGHTA, CDR2 FQGNSA. The CDR3 extends over 15 amino acids. The CDR3 DNA reads TGTGCCAGCAGCCCGGGACTAGCGGGAGTATACTATCAGTACTTC. It specifies CASSPGLAGVYYQYF.

This clonotype was picked up many times. V and J are TRBV11-2 and TRBJ1-1; D gene uncertain. The CDR3 runs to 13 residues. Germline values: CDR1 SGHAT, CDR2 FQNNGV. V lost 5 bases and J lost 7, with 14 bases in between. CDR3 sequence: CASSLSRVGEAFF. CDR3 nucleotide sequence: TGTGCCAGCAGCCTAAGTAGGGTGGGTGAAGCTTTCTTT.

In its sample, this clonotype was seen a few times. This chain links TRBV27 with TRBJ2-7; a possible D gene is TRBD1 (6 bases). Germline V CDR1 and CDR2: MNHEY, SMNVEV (reference sequence). Trimming shortened V by 3 bases and J by 6 bases, and 15 bases separated the two germline ends. CDR3 length: 14 residues. The CDR3 sequence: CASSFSASGVEQYF. In nucleotides, the CDR3 is TGTGCCAGCAGTTTCTCAGCCTCAGGGGTCGAGCAGTACTTC.

The CDR3 bases are TGTGCCAGCAGCGTCCCGGGACAGGGTGACACCGGGGAGCTGTTTTTT. Its translation: CASSVPGQGDTGELFF. This chain uses TRBV9 with TRBJ2-2; 9 bases match TRBD1. V lost 2 bases, J lost 3 bases, and 5 bases stayed unmatched. In germline, CDR1 is SGDLS, CDR2 YYNGEE. CDR3 length: 16 amino acids.